This TCR beta chain stems from a study of cytomegalovirus exposure and HLA in healthy donors. Study-level results: Among TCR sequences, most were rare, though some public TCRs appeared in many donors. Overall, some 160 TCR beta chains were annotated as cytomegalovirus-associated. Later analysis suggested most CMV-associated TCR beta chains were HLA-restricted.

PCR involved 60 Vbeta and 13 Jbeta primers. Generated by immunoSEQ multiplex PCR, the TCRdb table keeps only in-frame clones and is missing some. The sample includes fewer than 130,000 clones, less than 75% of them seen just once. Of note for this clone: Its specificity is not known.

Sequencing was carried out using PBMCs. The sequence derives from a man aged 40-55 years in good health and CMV-seropositive.

CDR3 sequence reads: CASSPGTGYYGYTF. The CDR3 DNA follows: TGCGCCAGCAGCCCCGGGACAGGGTACTATGGCTACACCTTC. The chain recombines TRBV23-1 with TRBJ1-2; 9 bases map to TRBD1. TRBV23-1 counts as an open reading frame of uncertain function. The CDR3 runs to 14 residues. Unmatched junction bases numbered 5, after V lost 6 bases and J lost 3 bases.